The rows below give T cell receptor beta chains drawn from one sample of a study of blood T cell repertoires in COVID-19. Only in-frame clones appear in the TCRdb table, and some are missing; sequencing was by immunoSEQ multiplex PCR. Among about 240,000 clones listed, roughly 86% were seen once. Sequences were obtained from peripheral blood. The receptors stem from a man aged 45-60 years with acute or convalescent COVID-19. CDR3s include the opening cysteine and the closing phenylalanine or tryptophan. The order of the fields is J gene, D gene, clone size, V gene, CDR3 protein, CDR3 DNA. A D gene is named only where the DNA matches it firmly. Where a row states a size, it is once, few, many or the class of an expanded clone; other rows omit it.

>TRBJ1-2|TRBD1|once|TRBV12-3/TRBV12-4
CASSTTGNYGYTF
TGTGCCAGCAGTACGACAGGGAACTATGGCTACACCTTC
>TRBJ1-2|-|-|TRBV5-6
CASSLRDYGYTF
TGTGCCAGCAGCTTACGCGACTATGGCTACACCTTC
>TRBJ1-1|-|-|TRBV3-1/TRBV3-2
CASSPVGEYTEAFF
TGTGCCAGCAGCCCCGTTGGGGAGTACACTGAAGCTTTCTTT
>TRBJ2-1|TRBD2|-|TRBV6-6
CASSYLGLAGGSEFF
TGTGCCAGCAGTTACCTGGGACTAGCGGGAGGGTCAGAGTTCTTC
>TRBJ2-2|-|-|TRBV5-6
CASSLMSLTGELFF
TGTGCCAGCAGCTTAATGTCCCTCACCGGGGAGCTGTTTTTT
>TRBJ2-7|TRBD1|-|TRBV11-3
CASSPGGTGSYEQYF
TGTGCCAGCAGCCCAGGGGGGACAGGGTCCTACGAGCAGTACTTC
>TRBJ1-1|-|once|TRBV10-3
CAISVAGLNTEAFF
TGTGCCATCAGTGTTGCAGGTTTGAACACTGAAGCTTTCTTT
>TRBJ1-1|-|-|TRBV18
CASSPTQENTEAFF
TGTGCCAGCTCACCAACACAGGAGAACACTGAAGCTTTCTTT
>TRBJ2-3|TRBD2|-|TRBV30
CAWGVGLAGGTDTQYF
TGTGCCTGGGGTGTCGGACTAGCGGGGGGCACAGATACGCAGTATTTT
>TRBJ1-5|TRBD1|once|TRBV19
CASNGWDRNQPQHF
TGTGCCAGTAATGGTTGGGACAGAAATCAGCCCCAGCATTTT
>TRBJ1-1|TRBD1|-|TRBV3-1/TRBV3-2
CASSYDRGQTEAFF
TGTGCCAGCAGCTACGACAGGGGGCAGACTGAAGCTTTCTTT
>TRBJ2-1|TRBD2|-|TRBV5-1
CASSLAPGTSGYNEQFF
TGCGCCAGCAGCTTGGCCCCAGGGACTAGCGGTTACAATGAGCAGTTCTTC
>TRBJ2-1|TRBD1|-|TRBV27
CASSLFRPGQYNFVQFF
TGTGCCAGCAGTTTATTTCGCCCGGGACAGTACAATTTTGTGCAGTTCTTC